This entry lists 17 T cell receptor beta chains sequenced from one sample in a study of CXCR3-negative and CXCR3-positive naive CD8 T cells (dated by TCRdb to about 2019). Results the study describes overall, beyond this receptor: Compared with CXCR3-negative naive cells, CXCR3-positive naive cells had TRB CDR3s with higher hydrophobicity (lower Kidera factor 4), lower energy, and higher strength and volume indices.

This sample was sequenced with a NextSeq 550. The Human TCR Profiling Kit (MiLaboratory) was used to make UMI-labeled 5' RACE TRB cDNA libraries. TCRdb reprocessed the raw reads; every CDR3 protein sequence is a single record, and DNA is not supplied. This sample's records show around 5,000 distinct CDR3 sequences. The ten largest account for roughly 1.4% of the sample. No antigen is known for these receptors. Sequenced sample: naive CXCR3+ CD8+ T cells from blood. The cell subset or site label, read with the paper, signifies: CD45RO-CCR7+CD27+CD95- naive CD8+ T cells expressing CXCR3 (TNR3+). The receptor set was obtained from a human donor in good health. Some clones in this sample may be carry-over from other donors' samples.

The chain employs TRBV5-1 and TRBJ2-7; the D gene TCRdb calls, TRBD2, cannot be checked with no DNA. The CDR3 length is 16 residues. Germline V gives CDR1 SGHRS, CDR2 YFSETQ. The CDR3 loop reads CASSLEFGREDNEQYF.

The CDR3 loop is CASSAGTSGYNEQFF. The chain links TRBV6-5 to TRBJ2-1; TCRdb's D gene call, TRBD2, goes unchecked for lack of DNA. This CDR3 is built from 15 residues. Per the germline V gene, CDR1 is MNHEY and CDR2 is SVGAGI.

This chain joins TRBV27 and TRBJ2-2; TCRdb proposes TRBD1, but this gene call is untestable without DNA. The CDR3 loop spans 15 amino acids. The germline CDR1 and CDR2 sequences are MNHEY and SMNVEV (reference sequence). CDR3 loop: CASSLVQGLAGELFF.

Judged by frequency, this clonotype is medium-sized. This chain joins TRBV10-2 and TRBJ2-1; TCRdb's assignment of TRBD2 cannot be checked, as there is no DNA. The CDR3 is made up of 20 amino acids. The germline V gene has CDR1 WSHSY and CDR2 SAAADI. CDR3: CASTQIAGGPYGGPYNEQFF.

This clonotype is medium-sized by frequency. The gene calls are TRBV7-9 and TRBJ2-1; as DNA is missing, the TRBD2 call by TCRdb cannot be tested. This CDR3 has 12 amino acids. In germline, CDR1 is SEHNR, CDR2 FQNEAQ (reference sequence). The CDR3 sequence: CASSLAVPRQFF.

Judged by frequency, this clonotype is medium-sized. The chain carries TRBV6-2 or TRBV6-3 and TRBJ2-1; with no DNA, the TCRdb D assignment of TRBD2 cannot be verified. CDR3 length: 17 amino acids. Germline V gene data show CDR1 as MNHEY and CDR2 as SVGEGT. CDR3 in amino acids: CASLPGLAGENYNEQFF.

This clonotype is labeled medium-sized based on frequency. The chain employs TRBV20-1 and TRBJ2-2. Germline-derived CDR1 and CDR2 are DFQATT and SNEGSKA (reference sequence). The CDR3 runs 17 residues. This CDR3 reads CSARDVADILNTGELFF.

By frequency, this clonotype is medium-sized. The CDR3 reads CASGLYPATDNEQFF. The chain carries TRBV12-5 and TRBJ2-1. Germline lookup yields CDR1 LGHNT and CDR2 FRNRAP. The CDR3 consists of 15 residues.

This clonotype shows up as medium-sized by frequency. The V and J genes are TRBV20-1 and TRBJ2-7; there is no DNA to check the TCRdb D call of TRBD1. CDR1 DFQATT and CDR2 SNEGSKA come from the germline V gene (reference sequence). The CDR3 contains 14 residues. CDR3 loop: CSASDGDGGYEQYF.

Frequency places this clonotype as medium-sized (0.01 to 0.1%). The chain has TRBV4-1 and TRBJ2-7; TCRdb indicates TRBD1, and absent DNA this call remains unverified. The CDR3 is 16 amino acids. CDR1 is MGHRA, CDR2 YSYEKL, per germline. The chain's CDR3 is CASSLAPLTGEDEQYF.

Judged by frequency, this clonotype is medium-sized. This sequence joins TRBV6-6 and TRBJ2-7; as DNA is missing, the TRBD2 call by TCRdb cannot be tested. Germline V gives CDR1 MNHNY, CDR2 SVGAGI (reference sequence). There are 14 residues in the CDR3. The CDR3 here is CASSYLSGNYEQYF.

This clonotype is deemed medium-sized by its frequency. V is TRBV20-1 and J is TRBJ2-1; the D call from TCRdb, TRBD2, cannot be confirmed without DNA. The CDR3 sequence is 15 residues long. The V gene's germline CDR1 is DFQATT and CDR2 SNEGSKA (reference sequence). CDR3: CSARGRDSSYNEQFF.

Its frequency marks this clonotype as medium-sized (0.01 to 0.1%). The chain recombines TRBV13 with TRBJ2-5; there is no DNA to check the TCRdb D call of TRBD1. The CDR3 sequence is 13 residues long. Germline CDR1 and CDR2: PRHDT and FYEKMQ (reference sequence). CDR3 region: CASSLGRGETQYF.

This clonotype is classed as medium-sized by frequency. The chain combines TRBV6-5 with TRBJ2-1; TCRdb selects TRBD2, and the lack of DNA leaves this call unchecked. CDR3 length equals 15 residues. CDR1 is MNHEY and CDR2 is SVGAGI in the germline V gene. The CDR3 loop is CASSYPLAGNNEQFF.

The chain's CDR3 is CASGGVSYEQYF. The rearrangement uses TRBV2 and TRBJ2-7; the TCRdb call, TRBD1, lacks DNA for checking. The V gene's germline CDR1 is SNHLY and CDR2 FYNNEI. This CDR3 contains 12 residues. Drawing the rest from reference TRBV2 and TRBJ2-7, the complete variable domain is EPEVTQTPSHQVTQMGQEVILRCVPISNHLYFYWYRQILGQKVEFLVSFYNNEISEKSEIFDDQFSVERPDGSNFTLKIRSTKLEDSAMYFCASGGVSYEQYFGPGTRLTVT.

The V call is TRBV5-6, the J call TRBJ2-1. CDR1 and CDR2 from the germline V gene are SGHDT and YYEEEE. This CDR3 has 16 residues. The chain's CDR3 is CASSLMGYPTYNEQLF.

This clonotype ranks as medium-sized in terms of frequency. This chain joins TRBV20-1 and TRBJ2-3. CDR1 DFQATT and CDR2 SNEGSKA come from the germline V gene (reference sequence). The length of the CDR3 is 16 residues. The CDR3 here is CSAPAVRATSTDTQYF.